Sequencing of this TCR beta chain was carried out in a study of prognosis after radiotherapy for stage I lung cancer. Study-level background: The non-small cell lung cancer patients were all regarded as unsuitable for surgery on medical grounds. SBRT spanned 3 to 5 fractions, reaching a biologically effective dose of at least 100 Gy. Study results and limitations: Clone counts measured for unique TCRs fell after stereotactic body radiation therapy, median 10,088 versus 6,861.

At least ten counts were recorded for this clonotype. The antigen remains undetermined. V shed 0 bases, J shed 7 bases, and the junction held 5 bases outside the gene matches. The germline V gene encodes CDR1 DFQATT and CDR2 SNEGSKA (reference sequence). The CDR3 is 15 residues long. Genomic DNA yielded TCR beta CDR3, amplified by two-round multiplex PCR. With primers specific to each TRBV and TRBJ gene, the first-round PCR was performed. TCRdb analysed the multiplex PCR reads with MiXCR anew, one entry per CDR3 protein. The sample includes 27,000 or so distinct CDR3 sequences, approximately 38% seen only once; the top ten take around a third.

The specimen was PBMCs, collected before or after stereotactic body radiation therapy (not recorded which). This TCR came from a donor over 45 with non-small cell lung cancer. The chain is built from TRBV20-1 and TRBJ1-6; 8 nucleotides match TRBD1. The CDR3 nucleotides are TGCAGTGCTAGAGATCCAGGGGGCGAAAATTCACCCCTCCACTTT. Its translation: CSARDPGGENSPLHF.